This TCR beta chain was retrieved from a study of Graves' ophthalmopathy and Graves' hyperthyroidism. The length of the CDR3 is 18 residues. Germline V CDR1 and CDR2: MNHEY, SVGEGT. Trimming cost V 2 bases and J 2 bases; bases outside gene matches: 6. Investigators amplified TCR beta CDR3 regions from RNA transcripts. The workflow started with a first-round RT-PCR run with HTBI primers and then moved on to a second-round multiplex PCR. TCRdb reanalysed the multiplex PCR reads using MiXCR and keeps one entry per CDR3 protein. The sample consists of about 210,000 distinct CDR3 sequences, around 30% of them appearing once.

The clonotype comes from a man over 45 with Graves' ophthalmopathy. J is TRBJ2-2 and V is TRBV6-2 or TRBV6-3; 12 bases are a match to TRBD2. Sequencing was done on a sample of peripheral blood. In DNA form, the CDR3 reads TGTGCCAGCAGTTACAAAGGACTAGCGGGAATTAACACCGGGGAGCTGTTTTTT. This translates into CASSYKGLAGINTGELFF.